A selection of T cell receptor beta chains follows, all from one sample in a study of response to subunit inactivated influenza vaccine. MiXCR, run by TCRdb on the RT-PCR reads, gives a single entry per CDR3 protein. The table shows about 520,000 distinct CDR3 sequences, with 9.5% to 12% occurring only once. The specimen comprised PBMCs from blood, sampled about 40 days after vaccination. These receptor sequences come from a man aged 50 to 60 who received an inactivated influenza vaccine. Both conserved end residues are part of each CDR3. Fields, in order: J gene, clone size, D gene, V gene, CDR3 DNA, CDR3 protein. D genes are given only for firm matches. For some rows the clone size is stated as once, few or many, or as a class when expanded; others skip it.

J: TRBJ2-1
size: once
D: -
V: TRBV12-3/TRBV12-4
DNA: TGTGCCAGCTCCGGGACTCTCTCCTACAATGAGCAGTTCTTC
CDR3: CASSGTLSYNEQFF

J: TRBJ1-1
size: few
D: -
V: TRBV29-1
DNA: TGCAGCGTCGGGATAAATAGACATGGGAACACTGAAGCTTTCTTT
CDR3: CSVGINRHGNTEAFF

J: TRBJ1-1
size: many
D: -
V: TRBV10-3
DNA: TGTGCCATCAGTGGGGCAGCCATGAACACTGAAGCTTTCTTT
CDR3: CAISGAAMNTEAFF

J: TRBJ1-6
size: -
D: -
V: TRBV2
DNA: TGTGCCAGCACCCCTAGGCGGAATAATTCACCCCTCCACTTT
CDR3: CASTPRRNNSPLHF

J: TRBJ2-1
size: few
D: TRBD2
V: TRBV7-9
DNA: TGTGCCAGCAGCCCGAAAGGGACTAGAGACAATGAGCAGTTCTTC
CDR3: CASSPKGTRDNEQFF

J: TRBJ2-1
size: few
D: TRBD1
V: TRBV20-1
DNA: TGCAGTGCTAGAAACCCCAGGGGGACGAGCTACAATGAGCAGTTCTTC
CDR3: CSARNPRGTSYNEQFF

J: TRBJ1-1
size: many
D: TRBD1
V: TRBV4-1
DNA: TGCGCCAGCAGCCCCCCAGGGGGCGAAGAGCGTGAGACTGAAGCTTTCTTT
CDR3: CASSPPGGEERETEAFF

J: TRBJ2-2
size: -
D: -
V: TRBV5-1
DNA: TGCGCCAGCAGCGGAGGGGGGATCCCCGGGGAGCTGTTTTTT
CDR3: CASSGGGIPGELFF

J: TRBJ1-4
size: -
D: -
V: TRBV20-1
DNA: TGCAGTGCTAGGTCAGGGGTAGAGGAAAAACTGTTTTTT
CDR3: CSARSGVEEKLFF

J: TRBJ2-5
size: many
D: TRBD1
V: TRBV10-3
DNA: TGTGGGACCGGGACAGCGAATCAAGAGACCCAGTACTTC
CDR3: CGTGTANQETQYF

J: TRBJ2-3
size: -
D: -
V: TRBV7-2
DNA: TGTGCCAGCAGCTCCCCGCAAACGCAGTATTTT
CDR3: CASSSPQTQYF

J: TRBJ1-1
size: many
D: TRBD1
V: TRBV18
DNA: TGTGCCAGCTCACCGACAGGGGGCGGACTGAACACTGAAGCTTTCTTT
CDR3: CASSPTGGGLNTEAFF

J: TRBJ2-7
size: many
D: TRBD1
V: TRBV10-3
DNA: TGTGCCGCCAGGCGGGACAGGGGCCACGAGCAGTACTTC
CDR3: CAARRDRGHEQYF

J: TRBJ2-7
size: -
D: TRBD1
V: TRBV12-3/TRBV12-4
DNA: TGTGCCAGCAGTTTAGCGGGGGACAGGGAGAATCCCTACGAGCAGTACTTC
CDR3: CASSLAGDRENPYEQYF

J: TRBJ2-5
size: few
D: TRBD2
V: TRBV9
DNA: TGTGCCAGCAGCGTAGCGGGAGGGCTAGAGACCCAGTACTTC
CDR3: CASSVAGGLETQYF

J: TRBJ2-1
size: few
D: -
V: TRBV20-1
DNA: TGCAGTGCTACCGGGACGGCCTACAATGAGCAGTTCTTC
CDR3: CSATGTAYNEQFF

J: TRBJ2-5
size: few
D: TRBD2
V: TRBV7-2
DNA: TGTGCCAGCAACTTAGCGGGGGGGCCCGAGACCCAGTACTTC
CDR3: CASNLAGGPETQYF

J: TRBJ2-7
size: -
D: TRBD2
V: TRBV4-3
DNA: TGCGCCAGCAGCCAAGAAGCCGGGACTAGTTACTACGAGCAGTACTTC
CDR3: CASSQEAGTSYYEQYF

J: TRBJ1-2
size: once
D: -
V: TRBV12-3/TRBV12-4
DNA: TGTGCCAGCAGCCCGACGGGGGGCACCCATGGCTACACCTTC
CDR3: CASSPTGGTHGYTF

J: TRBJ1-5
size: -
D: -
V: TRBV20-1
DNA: TGCAGTGCTGCCGATCTGGGACATCCTGATCCTAGTTATAGCAATCAGCCCCAGCATTTT
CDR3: CSAADLGHPDPSYSNQPQHF

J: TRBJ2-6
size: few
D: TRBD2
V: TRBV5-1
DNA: TGCGCCAGCAGCTCCGGGGGGGGGTTGTCCAACGTCCTGACTTTC
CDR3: CASSSGGGLSNVLTF

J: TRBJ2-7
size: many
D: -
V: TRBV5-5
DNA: TGTGCCAGCAGCTTGGGGGTAGGAACGTCCTACGAGCAGTACTTC
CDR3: CASSLGVGTSYEQYF

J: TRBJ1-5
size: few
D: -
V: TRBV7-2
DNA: TGTGCCAGCAGCTTTTACAGGGAAAATCAGCCCCAGCATTTT
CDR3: CASSFYRENQPQHF

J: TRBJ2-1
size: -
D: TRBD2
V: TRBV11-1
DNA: TGTGCCAGCAGCTTAGCAAGGACTAGCGGGAGTTACCTTGGCCACAATGAGCAGTTCTTC
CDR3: CASSLARTSGSYLGHNEQFF

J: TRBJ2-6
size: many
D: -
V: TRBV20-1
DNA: TGCAGTGCTAGATCCCTCAACGTCCTGACTTTC
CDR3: CSARSLNVLTF

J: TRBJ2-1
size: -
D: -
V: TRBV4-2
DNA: TGTGCCAGCAGCCAATCGATGCCGGGCCGTACGTTCTTC
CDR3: CASSQSMPGRTFF

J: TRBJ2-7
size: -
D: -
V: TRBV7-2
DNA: TGTGCCAGCAGCTTCGACCGGGTCCTCTCGGGATACGAGCAGTACTTC
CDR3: CASSFDRVLSGYEQYF

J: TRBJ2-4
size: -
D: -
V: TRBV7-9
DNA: TGTGCCAGCAGCTCGGGTGTAATTCAGTACTTC
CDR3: CASSSGVIQYF

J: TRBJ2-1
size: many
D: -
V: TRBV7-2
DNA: TGTGCCAGCAGCTTACAGGGGTCCCACAATGAGCAGTTCTTC
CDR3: CASSLQGSHNEQFF

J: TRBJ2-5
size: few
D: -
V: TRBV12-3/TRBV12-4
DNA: TGTGCCAGCACAACGGCAGCCAAAGAGACCCAGTACTTC
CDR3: CASTTAAKETQYF

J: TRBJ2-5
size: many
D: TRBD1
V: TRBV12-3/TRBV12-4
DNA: TGTGCCAGCAGTTTGTCAGGGGGCGGTGAGACCCAGTACTTC
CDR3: CASSLSGGGETQYF

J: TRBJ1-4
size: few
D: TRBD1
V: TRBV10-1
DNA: TGCGCCAGCAGTGGACAGGGGACTCCGGAAAAACTGTTTTTT
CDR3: CASSGQGTPEKLFF

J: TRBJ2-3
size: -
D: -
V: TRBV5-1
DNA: TGCGCCAGCAGCTTGCGGCAGCGCACAGATACGCAGTATTTT
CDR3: CASSLRQRTDTQYF

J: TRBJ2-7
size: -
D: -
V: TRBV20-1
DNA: TGCAGTGCTTACATAACAGGGTACGAGCAGTACTTC
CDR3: CSAYITGYEQYF

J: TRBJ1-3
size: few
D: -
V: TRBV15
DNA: TGTGCCACCAGCCTTTCGAAGGGACTTGGAAACACCATATATTTT
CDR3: CATSLSKGLGNTIYF

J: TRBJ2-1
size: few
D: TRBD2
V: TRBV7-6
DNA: TGTGCCAGCAGCTTAGTGCGGGGGACCTCTACAGATGAGCAGTTCTTC
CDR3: CASSLVRGTSTDEQFF

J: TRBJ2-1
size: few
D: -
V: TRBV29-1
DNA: TGCAGCGTTCAAACAGGCGTGGGGTTAAGCAATGAGCAGTTCTTC
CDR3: CSVQTGVGLSNEQFF

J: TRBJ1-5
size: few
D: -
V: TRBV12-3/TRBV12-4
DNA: TGTGCCAGCAGTGGGAGTGGAGGGTTTAATCAGCCCCAGCATTTT
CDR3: CASSGSGGFNQPQHF